This T cell receptor beta chain was documented in a study of T-cell memory formation after mild COVID-19. Study overall: TCR clusters were mostly donor specific.

TCRdb itself ran the 5' RACE reads through MiXCR, one entry per CDR3 protein. The sample consists of fewer than 250,000 distinct CDR3 sequences, approximately 30% of them appearing once. General study points: Day 15 to 85 contracting clones showed balanced CD4/CD8; day 15 to 37 expanders favored CD4+.

CDR3 length: 12 residues. V lost 4 bases and J 3 bases, leaving 7 bases between the germline ends. Germline loops: CDR1 SQVTM, CDR2 ANQGSEA. This clonotype has a count of ten or more. Its antigen is not known. This TCR was sampled from an adult woman who had mild COVID-19 (a few samples of this study predate the infection). Cell type and time point are not known. The source material was PBMCs or a T cell subset sorted from them (not recorded which). This chain links TRBV29-1 with TRBJ1-5, with D uncertain. Written as DNA, the CDR3 is TGCAGCGTTGGCGAATTCAATCAGCCCCAGCATTTT. It translates to CSVGEFNQPQHF.